This T cell receptor beta chain was identified in a study of cytomegalovirus exposure and HLA in healthy donors. The PCR had 60 Vbeta and 13 Jbeta primers. In the original analysis: Roughly 10 million shared chains were among the about 80 million unique TCR beta chains that a later analysis counted. The method was immunoSEQ multiplex PCR; TCRdb's version includes in-frame clones alone and lacks a portion of them. V and J calls and clone size are those listed in that table; D and trimming were worked out from the DNA. The sample carries about 190,000 clones, approximately 75% recorded once. Study findings and constraints: In a later analysis, TCR association rates varied by HLA locus: DRB1 most, HLA-C fewest. Available immune exposure information was restricted to CMV serostatus only.

Healthy people donating bone marrow made up the donors. Comment on this clone: Its antigen is as yet unknown.

The CDR3 loop spans 14 amino acids. In germline, CDR1 is SGHTA, CDR2 FQGNSA. V was cut by 3 bases and J by 4 bases, with 12 bases left in between. This receptor was taken from a man under 40 in good health and CMV-seropositive. The specimen sequenced was PBMCs. This chain links TRBV7-2 with TRBJ1-1, with a weak D call TRBD1 (5 bases). The CDR3 loop reads CASSFVPGGTEAFF. The DNA of the CDR3 is TGTGCCAGCAGCTTCGTCCCGGGGGGCACTGAAGCTTTCTTT. The complete variable domain, with remaining parts taken from reference TRBV7-2 and TRBJ1-1, reads GAGVSQSPSNKVTEKGKDVELRCDPISGHTALYWYRQSLGQGLEFLIYFQGNSAPDKSGLPSDRFSAERTGGSVSTLTIQRTQQEDSAVYLCASSFVPGGTEAFFGQGTRLTVV.